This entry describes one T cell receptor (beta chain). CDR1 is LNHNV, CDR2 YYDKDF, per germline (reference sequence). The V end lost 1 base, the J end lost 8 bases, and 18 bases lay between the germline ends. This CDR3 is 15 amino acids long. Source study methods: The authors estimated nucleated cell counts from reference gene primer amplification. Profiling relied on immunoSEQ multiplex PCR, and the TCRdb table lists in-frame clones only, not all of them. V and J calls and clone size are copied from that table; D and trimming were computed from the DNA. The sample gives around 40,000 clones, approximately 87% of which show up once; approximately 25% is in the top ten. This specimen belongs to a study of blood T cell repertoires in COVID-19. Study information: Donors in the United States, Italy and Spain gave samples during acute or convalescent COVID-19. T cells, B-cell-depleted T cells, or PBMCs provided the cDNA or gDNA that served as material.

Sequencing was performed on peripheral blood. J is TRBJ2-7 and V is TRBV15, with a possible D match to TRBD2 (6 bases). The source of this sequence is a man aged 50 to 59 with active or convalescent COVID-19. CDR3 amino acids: CATSRVGGDLVQQYF. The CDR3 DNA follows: TGTGCCACCAGCAGAGTCGGAGGGGACCTAGTGCAGCAGTACTTC.